This TCR beta chain was obtained from a study of cytomegalovirus exposure and HLA in healthy donors. Study-level points and caveats: In vitro data verified three CMV-associated chains as specific for CMV antigens. Immune exposure information available was restricted to CMV serostatus. A cluster of highly shared sequence variants was likely a sequencing artifact. Several of the most significant clusters were apparently associated with common viral pathogens in a later analysis.

A multiplex PCR was run with 60 Vbeta primers and 13 Jbeta primers. Profiling relied on immunoSEQ multiplex PCR, and the TCRdb table lists in-frame clones only, not all of them. The sample includes 100,000 to 150,000 clones. The CDR3 length is 13 residues. V lost 5 bases to trimming and J lost 1 base, with 9 bases between them. Per germline, CDR1 MNHNS and CDR2 SASEGT. To note about this clone: Its antigen remains unknown.

The chain recombines TRBV6-1 with TRBJ2-7; tentative D call: TRBD2 (5 bases). This clonotype was obtained from a woman aged 40 to 50 in good health and CMV-seronegative. Sequenced input: PBMCs. The DNA for the CDR3 is TGTGCCAGCAGTTTAGACTATTCCTACGAGCAGTACTTC. Translated, it gives CASSLDYSYEQYF.